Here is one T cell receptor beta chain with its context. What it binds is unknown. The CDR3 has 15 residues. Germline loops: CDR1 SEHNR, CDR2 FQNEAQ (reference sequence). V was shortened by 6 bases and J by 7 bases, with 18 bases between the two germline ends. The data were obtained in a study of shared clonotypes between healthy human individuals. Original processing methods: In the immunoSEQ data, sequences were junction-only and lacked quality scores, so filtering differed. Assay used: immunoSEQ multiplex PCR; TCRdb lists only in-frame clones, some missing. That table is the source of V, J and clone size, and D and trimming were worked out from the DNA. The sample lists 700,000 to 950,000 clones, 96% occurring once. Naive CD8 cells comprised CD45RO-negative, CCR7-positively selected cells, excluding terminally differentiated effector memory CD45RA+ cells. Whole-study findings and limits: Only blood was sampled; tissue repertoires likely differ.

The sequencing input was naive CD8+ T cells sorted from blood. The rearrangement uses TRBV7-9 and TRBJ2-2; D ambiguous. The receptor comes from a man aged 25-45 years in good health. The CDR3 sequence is CASSSLGDHSGELFF. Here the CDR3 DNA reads TGTGCCAGCAGTTCACTTGGGGATCATAGCGGGGAGCTGTTTTTT.